This TCR beta chain came from a study of T-cell reconstitution after alpha-beta-depleted transplantation in children. This CDR3 spans 15 amino acids. With V trimmed by 1 base and J by 9 bases, 12 bases remained unmatched. Germline V gene data show CDR1 as DFQATT and CDR2 as SNEGSKA (reference sequence). This clonotype occurred many times. Unique molecular identifiers were built into the TCRbeta library. TCRdb redid the calling of the PCR reads with MiXCR, one entry per CDR3 protein. The top ten hold 4.5% to 7% of the sample, which has approximately 400,000 distinct CDR3 sequences, roughly 10% seen once.

This sequence joins TRBV20-1 and TRBJ2-1; 7 bases agree with TRBD2. This specimen consisted of PBMCs from the stem cell graft donor, obtained from the stem cell graft. The receptor comes from a human donor who donated a stem cell graft to a child with acute myeloid leukemia. CDR3 sequence: CSARGMAGEVSEQFF. The CDR3 DNA sequence: TGCAGTGCTAGAGGAATGGCGGGGGAGGTGAGTGAGCAGTTCTTC.